Sequencing of this T cell receptor (beta chain) was carried out in a study of T-cell memory formation after mild COVID-19. In TCRdb, the 5' RACE reads were re-called with MiXCR into one record per CDR3 protein. Of about 500,000 distinct CDR3 sequences in the sample, roughly 21% were seen once. In this sample, this clonotype turned up a few times. V lost 4 bases and J lost 3; bases outside the gene matches: 5. The CDR3 sequence is 15 residues long. CDR1 and CDR2 (germline): KGHDR, SFDVKD. The sequencing input was PBMCs or a T cell subset sorted from them (not recorded which). The V and J genes are TRBV24-1 and TRBJ2-5; 9 bases map to TRBD1. The clonotype was recovered from an adult woman who had mild COVID-19 (a few samples of this study predate the infection). Cell type and time point are not known. This chain's CDR3 is CATSDRTGAKETQYF. CDR3 sequence (DNA): TGTGCCACCAGTGACCGGACAGGGGCAAAAGAGACCCAGTACTTC.